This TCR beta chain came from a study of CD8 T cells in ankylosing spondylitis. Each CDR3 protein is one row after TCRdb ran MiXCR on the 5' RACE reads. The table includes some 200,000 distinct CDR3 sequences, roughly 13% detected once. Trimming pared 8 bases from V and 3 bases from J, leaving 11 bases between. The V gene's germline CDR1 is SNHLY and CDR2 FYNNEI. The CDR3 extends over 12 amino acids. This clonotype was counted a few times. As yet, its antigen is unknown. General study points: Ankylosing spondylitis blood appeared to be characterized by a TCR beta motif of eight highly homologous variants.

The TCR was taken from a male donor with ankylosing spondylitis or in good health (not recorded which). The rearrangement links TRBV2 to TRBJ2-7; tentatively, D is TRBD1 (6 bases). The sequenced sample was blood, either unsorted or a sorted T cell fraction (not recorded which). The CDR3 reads CASRDIYYEQYF. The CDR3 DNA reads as TGTGCCAGCCGGGACATATACTACGAGCAGTACTTC.